This entry features one TCR beta chain sequence. The sample originates from a study of cytomegalovirus exposure and HLA in healthy donors. With 1 base removed from V and 8 bases from J, the gap between germline ends came to 14 bases. Germline CDR1 reads MNHEY; CDR2 reads SVGAGI. The CDR3 spans 14 residues. This PCR relied on a set of 60 Vbeta primers and 13 Jbeta primers. Sequencing used immunoSEQ multiplex PCR; TCRdb keeps in-frame clones, though not all of them. The repertoire consists of about 140,000 clones, with 70% to 85% occurring once and the leading ten covering approximately 1.5%. The sequencing sample was made of PBMCs. The sequence came from a man aged 25-40 years in good health and CMV-seropositive. J is TRBJ1-2 and V is TRBV6-5; D is undetermined. The DNA of the CDR3 is TGTGCCAGCAGTTACTTTTCGGGAGACGGAGGCTACACCTTC. Translated: CASSYFSGDGGYTF.